This T cell receptor beta chain was sequenced in a study of cytomegalovirus exposure and HLA in healthy donors. Across the study: A preliminary data release comprised 80 million to 95 million unique TCRs obtained from HLA-typed donors.

Study-level findings and limits: Most subjects had HLA-A and HLA-B alleles reportedly predicted accurately by TCR beta sequences. The study recorded 150 to 200 TCR beta chains that were cytomegalovirus-associated. TRBV6-2, TRBV6-3 and other indistinguishable V segments were excluded.

CDR3 length: 10 amino acids. V lost 10 bases and J 4 bases, leaving 6 bases between the germline ends. Per germline, CDR1 MNHNS and CDR2 SASEGT. The study ran its PCR with 60 Vbeta and 13 Jbeta primers. Using immunoSEQ multiplex PCR, the repertoire was profiled, and TCRdb retains in-frame clones only, with some absent. The repertoire consists of some 150,000 clones, with 80% occurring once and the leading ten covering about 4.3%. This clone was recorded only once. Its antigen is currently unknown. Sequencing input: PBMCs. The V and J genes are TRBV6-1 and TRBJ2-3, with D tentatively TRBD2 (5 bases). The sequence was obtained from a man aged 30-40 years in good health and CMV-seronegative. The CDR3 region is CAILADTQYF. CDR3 coding DNA: TGTGCCATACTAGCAGATACGCAGTATTTT.